This entry lists 20 T cell receptor beta chains sequenced from one sample in a study of OX40 agonist ivuxolimab in advanced cancers. Clones were read by immunoSEQ multiplex PCR, and TCRdb kept only the in-frame ones, dropping some. The sample shows tens of thousands of clones, approximately 92% of them seen only once. Sequencing used CD4+ or CD8+ T cells sorted from blood, obtained in a trial of the OX40 agonist ivuxolimab. The receptors come from an adult with an advanced solid tumor such as melanoma, head and neck, liver or kidney cancer.

V is TRBV4-2 and J is TRBJ2-7; no definite D call. The V gene's germline CDR1 is LGHNA and CDR2 YNFKEQ. The CDR3 extends over 15 amino acids. With 1 base removed from V and 2 bases from J, the gap between germline ends came to 12 bases. CDR3 residues: CASSQAQTLTYEQYF. CDR3 bases: TGTGCCAGCAGCCAAGCTCAGACACTTACCTACGAGCAGTACTTC.

The chain combines TRBV7-9 with TRBJ2-4, with D hard to call. Deletions cut 1 base from V and 11 bases from J, with 12 bases between. Germline CDR1 is SEHNR and CDR2 is FQNEAQ (reference sequence). This CDR3 spans 13 amino acids. In DNA form, the CDR3 reads TGTGCCAGCAGCTTAGGGGTTAAGGGTGTTCAGTACTTC. Protein product: CASSLGVKGVQYF.

The V gene is TRBV28, the J gene TRBJ2-4; D not resolved. V shed 2 bases and J shed 0 bases, with 11 bases lying between them. CDR3 length: 16 residues. The V gene's germline CDR1 is MDHEN and CDR2 SYDVKM. The CDR3 nucleotides read TGTGCCAGCAGTTTACACGGAGAGCTAGCCAAAAACATTCAGTACTTC. This gives the protein CASSLHGELAKNIQYF.

J is TRBJ1-3 and V is TRBV19, with D maybe TRBD1 (5 bases). V was trimmed by 4 bases and J by 0 bases, leaving 13 bases between them. This CDR3 has 16 residues. In germline, CDR1 is LNHDA, CDR2 SQIVND (reference sequence). CDR3 in DNA: TGTGCCAGTAGTAGGGACGCGAAGAGCTCTGGAAACACCATATATTTT. This codes for CASSRDAKSSGNTIYF. The variable domain in full, completed from reference TRBV19 and TRBJ1-3, reads DGGITQSPKYLFRKEGQNVTLSCEQNLNHDAMYWYRQDPGQGLRLIYYSQIVNDFQKGDIAEGYSVSREKKESFPLTVTSAQKNPTAFYLCASSRDAKSSGNTIYFGEGSWLTVV.

V and J are TRBV5-6 and TRBJ2-1; TRBD2 agrees at 7 bases. Unmatched junction bases numbered 10, after V lost 0 bases and J lost 16 bases. Germline assignment: CDR1 SGHDT and CDR2 YYEEEE. The CDR3 loop spans 13 amino acids. This CDR3 reads CASSLAGSGKDFF. The CDR3 coding sequence is TGTGCCAGCAGCTTGGCCGGGAGCGGGAAGGATTTCTTC. Complete variable domain (other parts from reference TRBV5-6 and TRBJ2-1): DAGVTQSPTHLIKTRGQQVTLRCSPKSGHDTVSWYQQALGQGPQFIFQYYEEEERQRGNFPDRFSGHQFPNYSSELNVNALLLGDSALYLCASSLAGSGKDFFGPGTRLTVL.

This clone occurred once. V usage is TRBV5-1 and J usage is TRBJ1-6; D unclear. The CDR3 is 15 amino acids. Looked up from germline, CDR1 is SGHRS and CDR2 is YFSETQ. The V end lost 0 bases, the J end lost 10 bases, and 14 bases lay between the germline ends. For the CDR3, the DNA is TGCGCCAGCAGCTTGGTTGCCGGGTTTGGCTCACCCCTCCACTTT. It translates to CASSLVAGFGSPLHF.

The V call is TRBV27, the J call TRBJ2-7; D is possibly TRBD1 (6 bases). From germline, CDR1 is MNHEY and CDR2 SMNVEV (reference sequence). V shed 8 bases and J shed 3 bases, with 14 bases lying between them. The CDR3 has 13 amino acids. CDR3: CASSRGGRYEQYF. The CDR3 nucleotides read TGTGCCAGCTCGAGAGGGGGACGCTACGAGCAGTACTTC.

V and J are TRBV7-9 and TRBJ2-1; D not certain. V lost 2 bases and J lost 6, with 11 bases in between. The CDR3 runs to 14 residues. Germline-derived CDR1 and CDR2 are SEHNR and FQNEAQ (reference sequence). The CDR3 DNA is TGTGCCAGCAGCTTATTTACCGGCATCAATGAGCAGTTCTTC. It yields the protein CASSLFTGINEQFF. Combining the CDR3 with reference TRBV7-9 and TRBJ2-1 gives the whole variable domain DTGVSQNPRHKITKRGQNVTFRCDPISEHNRLYWYRQTLGQGPEFLTYFQNEAQLEKSRLLSDRFSAERPKGSFSTLEIQRTEQGDSAMYLCASSLFTGINEQFFGPGTRLTVL.

CDR3 loop: CASSLGAGNTEAFF. CDR3 DNA: TGTGCCAGCAGCTTGGGGGCTGGGAACACTGAAGCTTTCTTT. The rearrangement uses TRBV5-6 and TRBJ1-1, with D uncertain. From germline, CDR1 is SGHDT and CDR2 YYEEEE. Trimming pared 0 bases from V and 1 base from J, leaving 7 bases between. CDR3 length: 14 residues.

The chain has TRBV29-1 and TRBJ1-1; D possibly corresponds to TRBD1 (6 bases). V lost 3 bases and J 6 bases, leaving 20 bases between the germline ends. CDR1 is SQVTM and CDR2 is ANQGSEA in the germline V gene. The CDR3 sequence is 15 residues long. Here the CDR3 DNA reads TGCAGCGTTGAGGGAGGGGGTGCGGTGGTCGCTGAAGCTTTCTTT. Protein product: CSVEGGGAVVAEAFF.

The chain employs TRBV5-1 and TRBJ2-5, with 11 bases that match TRBD1. This CDR3 has 17 amino acids. V lost 3 bases and J lost 5; bases outside the gene matches: 12. The germline V gene encodes CDR1 SGHRS and CDR2 YFSETQ. The CDR3 loop reads CASSSRWTGGARETQYF. CDR3 bases: TGCGCCAGCAGCTCCCGTTGGACAGGGGGCGCACGGGAGACCCAGTACTTC.

The chain joins TRBV11-2 to TRBJ2-5, with 13 bases fitting TRBD2. CDR3 length: 19 amino acids. The V gene's germline CDR1 is SGHAT and CDR2 FQNNGV. Trimming at V came to 1 base and at J to 5 bases, leaving 13 bases not matched to a gene. Here the CDR3 reads CASSLGDILAGGPYETQYF. DNA for the CDR3: TGTGCCAGCAGCTTAGGGGACATACTAGCGGGAGGGCCTTACGAGACCCAGTACTTC.

The chain links TRBV4-1 to TRBJ1-5; a possible D gene is TRBD1 (5 bases). The CDR3 contains 16 residues. CDR1 is MGHRA and CDR2 is YSYEKL in the germline V gene. V lost 0 bases to trimming and J lost 2 bases, with 11 bases between them. The CDR3 sequence: CASSQETAWGNQPQHF. In nucleotides, the CDR3 is TGCGCCAGCAGCCAAGAGACAGCCTGGGGCAATCAGCCCCAGCATTTT.

The J gene is TRBJ2-2, the V gene TRBV29-1; D unclear. From germline, CDR1 is SQVTM and CDR2 ANQGSEA. The length of the CDR3 is 12 residues. The DNA of the CDR3 is TGCAGTGGGGTCCCGTCGAGCGGGGAGCTGTTTTTT. This gives the protein CSGVPSSGELFF.

The chain uses TRBV28 and TRBJ2-3; unclear D gene. V lost 1 base to trimming and J lost 4 bases, with 15 bases between them. Germline assignment: CDR1 MDHEN and CDR2 SYDVKM. This CDR3 contains 16 residues. CDR3 in amino acids: CASSLSAGLGADTQYF. In nucleotides, the CDR3 is TGTGCCAGCAGTTTATCAGCAGGCCTTGGCGCAGATACGCAGTATTTT.

The chain links TRBV30 to TRBJ2-7; D not resolved. Trimming left V 5 bases short and J 6 bases short, with 14 bases between. This CDR3 has 12 amino acids. The germline V gene encodes CDR1 GTSNPN and CDR2 SVGIG (reference sequence). The CDR3 region has the DNA TGTGCCTGGGGCCGTGATAGTCGCGAGCAGTACTTC. Encoded protein: CAWGRDSREQYF.

The chain couples TRBV10-3 to TRBJ2-2, with 13 nucleotides matching TRBD2. This CDR3 comprises 16 residues. The V segment lost 10 bases and the J segment 2 bases; nucleotides outside the gene matches: 7. From germline, CDR1 is ENHRY and CDR2 SYGVKD. The CDR3 loop is CATKGLAGNNTGELFF. The CDR3 nucleotides are TGTGCCACTAAGGGACTAGCGGGGAATAACACCGGGGAGCTGTTTTTT.

A few counts support this clone. The J gene is TRBJ2-7, the V gene TRBV5-1; 10 nucleotides align to TRBD1. Per germline, CDR1 SGHRS and CDR2 YFSETQ. The CDR3 has 14 residues. V was pared by 5 bases and J by 5 bases, with 7 bases of the junction left unmatched. This chain's CDR3 is CASRMGQGINEQYF. The CDR3 bases are TGCGCCAGCAGAATGGGACAGGGGATAAACGAGCAGTACTTC.

This rearrangement joins TRBV10-3 to TRBJ2-7; unclear D gene. V gave up 0 bases and J gave up 3 bases, with 3 bases separating them. This CDR3 spans 12 amino acids. The germline V gene has CDR1 ENHRY and CDR2 SYGVKD. Here the CDR3 reads CAISESFYEQYF. CDR3 DNA: TGTGCCATCAGTGAGTCGTTCTACGAGCAGTACTTC.

V and J are TRBV7-9 and TRBJ1-3; D gene uncertain. The CDR3 is 13 residues long. Trimming shortened V by 4 bases and J by 5 bases, and 9 bases separated the two germline ends. The germline V gene has CDR1 SEHNR and CDR2 FQNEAQ (reference sequence). CDR3 residues: CASSSGPRNTIYF. CDR3 sequence (DNA): TGTGCCAGCAGCTCCGGCCCTAGAAACACCATATATTTT.